The sequence of this T cell receptor beta chain was determined in a study of T-cell reconstitution after alpha-beta-depleted transplantation in children. V lost 2 bases, J lost 3 bases, and 8 bases lay in between. The length of the CDR3 is 13 residues. The table lists this clonotype with many counts. Unique molecular identifiers were used to barcode this TCRbeta library. TCRdb re-analysed the PCR reads in MiXCR, keeping a single row per CDR3 protein. The data hold nearly 350,000 distinct CDR3 sequences, with 15% to 20% observed a single time. The sequencing here drew on PBMCs, mostly from graft donor cells, taken 360 days after TCRalphabeta/CD19-depleted stem cell transplant. The origin of this receptor is a male patient between 2 and 10 years old who had a stem cell transplant for acute lymphoblastic leukemia, so the T cells may come from the graft donor. The rearrangement links TRBV12-3 or TRBV12-4 to TRBJ2-7, with D unclear. The CDR3 sequence: CASSLKTFYEQYF. DNA for the CDR3: TGTGCCAGCAGTTTAAAGACTTTCTACGAGCAGTACTTC.